This TCR beta chain emerged from a study of cytotoxic CD8 clonotypes in ibrutinib-treated CLL. Study at large: For this cohort, patients were some eleven relapsed/refractory and around 15 treatment-naive, while about 17 were IGHV unmutated.

The germline gives CDR1 SGHRS, CDR2 YFSETQ. The CDR3 runs 12 residues. V was clipped by 6 bases and J by 7 bases; unmatched bases: 7. Study-wide results and caveats: The study found baseline clonality above age-matched healthy donors, tracking circulating CD8+ T-cell counts. Contraction or stability on treatment was seen for public clonotypes, which were uncommon.

Target depth was 1 in 200,000 to 1 in 1 million T cells, about 10x per clonotype. Profiling relied on immunoSEQ multiplex PCR, and the TCRdb table lists in-frame clones only, not all of them. The sample consists of 45,000 to 50,000 clones, more than 45% of them appearing once. This clone was recorded once. Its antigen remains unknown. This TCR was sampled from a human donor with chronic lymphocytic leukemia. Sequenced material: PBMCs, taken after 12 months of ibrutinib treatment. The chain links TRBV5-1 to TRBJ2-7; 7 bases match TRBD1. The CDR3 loop is CASTDRKKEQYF. Written as DNA, the CDR3 is TGCGCCAGCACGGACAGGAAGAAAGAGCAGTACTTC. The full variable domain, rest sourced from reference TRBV5-1 and TRBJ2-7, is KAGVTQTPRYLIKTRGQQVTLSCSPISGHRSVSWYQQTPGQGLQFLFEYFSETQRNKGNFPGRFSGRQFSNSRSEMNVSTLELGDSALYLCASTDRKKEQYFGPGTRLTVT.